These 31 T cell receptor beta chains came from one sample sequenced in a study of blood T cell repertoires in COVID-19. Repertoires were generated with immunoSEQ multiplex PCR, while TCRdb's copy carries only in-frame clones and drops some. Here the sample spans 120,000 to 150,000 clones, around 79% being singletons. Material for sequencing was peripheral blood. The receptors originated from a man aged 60-69 years with acute or convalescent COVID-19.

The chain recombines TRBV6-2 or TRBV6-3 with TRBJ1-2; D is unclear. The CDR3 sequence is 14 residues long. The V gene lost 6 bases and the J gene lost 0 bases, with 11 bases spanning the gap. Germline CDR1 reads MNHEY; CDR2 reads SVGEGT. The CDR3 loop reads CASSQLRTNYGYTF. CDR3 DNA sequence: TGTGCCAGCAGCCAGCTGCGGACTAACTATGGCTACACCTTC.

The chain is built from TRBV7-2 and TRBJ2-5, with TRBD2 matching over 13 bases. V dropped 1 base and J dropped 3; count of bases not matched to a gene: 8. The length of the CDR3 is 18 residues. The germline gives CDR1 SGHTA, CDR2 FQGNSA. The CDR3 loop is CASSLVGTSGIGKETQYF. The CDR3 region has the DNA TGTGCCAGCAGCTTAGTAGGGACTAGCGGGATAGGGAAAGAGACCCAGTACTTC.

This clone was detected only a few times. The chain carries TRBV7-2 and TRBJ2-7; a weak D match, TRBD2 (6 bases). The CDR3 totals 17 residues. V gave up 5 bases and J gave up 0 bases, with 20 bases separating them. The germline CDR1 and CDR2 sequences are SGHTA and FQGNSA. CDR3 nucleotide sequence: TGTGCCAGCAGCCCCCGGGGGACCAGTGGACTCTCCTACGAGCAGTACTTC. It codes for CASSPRGTSGLSYEQYF.

CDR3 bases: TGTGCCAGCAGTTACTCGGGACAGGGACAGGGTCAGCCCCAGCATTTT. Amino acid sequence: CASSYSGQGQGQPQHF. The J gene is TRBJ1-5, the V gene TRBV6-2 or TRBV6-3; 9 bases map to TRBD1. Germline V gene lookup returns CDR1 MNHEY and CDR2 SVGEGT. Unmatched junction bases numbered 6, after V lost 0 bases and J lost 6 bases. This CDR3 contains 16 residues.

This CDR3 is CASMEGQYNQPQHF. Written as DNA, the CDR3 is TGTGCCAGCATGGAGGGACAGTACAATCAGCCCCAGCATTTT. The rearrangement links TRBV6-5 to TRBJ1-5, with TRBD1 matching over 7 bases. Per germline, CDR1 MNHEY and CDR2 SVGAGI. The junction had 6 bases not matched to a gene; V was cut back by 7 bases and J by 3 bases. This CDR3 has 14 amino acids.

The chain has TRBV5-1 and TRBJ2-5; tentative D call: TRBD1 (5 bases). The CDR3 length is 15 residues. Trimming took off 0 bases at V and 4 bases at J, with 13 bases between the two ends. Germline lookup yields CDR1 SGHRS and CDR2 YFSETQ. CDR3: CASSLGSTRGETQYF. The CDR3 DNA sequence: TGCGCCAGCAGCTTGGGATCTACAAGGGGAGAGACCCAGTACTTC.

The table lists this clone with a few counts. The chain uses TRBV7-8 and TRBJ2-3; the match to TRBD1 covers 8 bases. The germline CDR1 and CDR2 sequences are SGHVS and FQNEAQ. This CDR3 spans 14 amino acids. The V segment lost 5 bases and the J segment 6 bases; nucleotides outside the gene matches: 7. As DNA, the CDR3 is TGTGCCAGCAGCGTGGACAGGGTAACGGATACGCAGTATTTT. Amino acids: CASSVDRVTDTQYF.

This clone was observed a single time. The gene calls are TRBV3-1 (or the pseudogene TRBV3-2) and TRBJ1-5, with TRBD1 matching 10 bases. Germline values: CDR1 LGHDT, CDR2 YNNKEL (reference sequence). The CDR3 has 15 residues. V lost 5 bases and J lost 4; bases outside the gene matches: 5. CDR3 in amino acids: CASSKDRGWNQPQHF. The CDR3, as DNA: TGTGCCAGCAGCAAGGACAGGGGGTGGAATCAGCCCCAGCATTTT.

The chain uses TRBV18 and TRBJ1-5; D remains unclear. V shed 2 bases and J shed 3 bases, with 5 bases lying between them. This CDR3 has 13 amino acids. Germline V gene lookup returns CDR1 KGHSH and CDR2 LQKENI. The CDR3 reads CASSPAVNQPQHF. The CDR3 DNA reads as TGTGCCAGCTCACCAGCAGTCAATCAGCCCCAGCATTTT.

This clone was seen more than once but under ten times. V and J are TRBV30 and TRBJ1-2; D is possibly TRBD1 (6 bases). Germline assignment: CDR1 GTSNPN and CDR2 SVGIG (reference sequence). V was cut by 8 bases and J by 0 bases, with 16 bases left in between. The CDR3 is 14 amino acids. The CDR3 DNA follows: TGTGCCGGTCGGAAGGACAGCTCTAACTATGGCTACACCTTC. Translation: CAGRKDSSNYGYTF.

This clone has just one count. The V gene is TRBV2, the J gene TRBJ1-1; D gene uncertain. The CDR3 is made up of 12 amino acids. Trimming took 8 bases from V and 1 from J, leaving 8 bases between them. Germline V gene lookup returns CDR1 SNHLY and CDR2 FYNNEI. The chain's CDR3 is CASVLGNTEAFF. The CDR3 DNA reads TGTGCCAGCGTCCTCGGGAACACTGAAGCTTTCTTT.

The V call is TRBV27, the J call TRBJ2-6; D is unclear. V shed 4 bases and J shed 0 bases, with 7 bases lying between them. Germline V gene data show CDR1 as MNHEY and CDR2 as SMNVEV (reference sequence). The CDR3 sequence is 15 residues long. CDR3 sequence: CASSSLFSGANVLTF. For the CDR3, the DNA is TGTGCCAGCAGTTCACTGTTCTCTGGGGCCAACGTCCTGACTTTC.

This clone has just one count. The chain recombines TRBV2 with TRBJ1-2; 7 nucleotides match TRBD1. The trim removed 4 bases at V and 2 bases at J, leaving 10 bases unmatched. Germline V gene lookup returns CDR1 SNHLY and CDR2 FYNNEI. The CDR3 length is 16 residues. The CDR3 sequence is CASSAGQISQNYGYTF. For the CDR3, the DNA is TGTGCCAGCAGTGCGGGACAGATATCCCAGAACTATGGCTACACCTTC.

V usage is TRBV30 and J usage is TRBJ1-5, with 9 bases that match TRBD1. The CDR3 loop spans 12 amino acids. Trimming removed 5 bases from V and 10 bases from J; junction bases left unmatched: 6. Per germline, CDR1 GTSNPN and CDR2 SVGIG (reference sequence). In DNA, the CDR3 is TGTGCCTGGGACAGGGGGGGGGAACCCCAGCATTTT. This sequence encodes CAWDRGGEPQHF.

This clone was detected a few times. The gene calls are TRBV28 and TRBJ2-1, with D tentatively TRBD1 (5 bases). Germline CDR1 and CDR2: MDHEN and SYDVKM. V was pared by 5 bases and J by 0 bases, with 17 bases between. This CDR3 spans 17 amino acids. In nucleotides, the CDR3 is TGTGCCAGCAGTCCCCAAACAGGCGCGGTCTCCTACAATGAGCAGTTCTTC. It yields the protein CASSPQTGAVSYNEQFF.

This chain uses TRBV5-1 with TRBJ2-6, with TRBD2 matching over 7 bases. Germline trimming cut 1 base from V and 0 bases from J; bases unmatched to any gene: 7. The CDR3 sequence is 18 residues long. CDR1 SGHRS and CDR2 YFSETQ come from the germline V gene. DNA of the CDR3: TGCGCCAGCAGCTTGAACCCAGCGGGGCACTCTGGGGCCAACGTCCTGACTTTC. This codes for CASSLNPAGHSGANVLTF.

The J gene is TRBJ1-3, the V gene TRBV30; the D gene is possibly TRBD1 (6 bases). The CDR3 consists of 15 residues. CDR1 and CDR2 (germline): GTSNPN, SVGIG (reference sequence). The V end was cut by 4 bases, the J end by 4 bases, with 17 bases between. CDR3 residues: CAWIAGQTSGNTIYF. The CDR3 bases are TGTGCCTGGATAGCGGGACAAACGTCCGGAAACACCATATATTTT.

This clone was detected only once. The V gene is TRBV12-3 or TRBV12-4, the J gene TRBJ1-1; TRBD1 might be the D (5 bases). The CDR3 has 13 residues. V was clipped by 6 bases and J by 2 bases, with 10 bases between them. The CDR3 loop reads CASSRDRNTEAFF. CDR3 coding DNA: TGTGCCAGCAGCCGTGACAGAAACACTGAAGCTTTCTTT.

The V gene is TRBV7-2, the J gene TRBJ1-5; no clear D. V dropped 5 bases and J dropped 1 base, with 6 bases sitting between them. Germline V gene data show CDR1 as SGHTA and CDR2 as FQGNSA. This CDR3 has 13 residues. The DNA for the CDR3 is TGTGCCAGCAGCGTTCGGAGCAATCAGCCCCAGCATTTT. This translates into CASSVRSNQPQHF.

This clone was counted a single time. Compared with germline, one end of the junction differs, possibly owing to a read error. The V and J genes are TRBV29-1 and TRBJ2-7; 9 bases are a match to TRBD2. The CDR3 contains 13 residues. Germline CDR1 reads SQVTM; CDR2 reads ANQGSEA. The CDR3, as DNA: TGCAGCGTCCCGGGACTAGCTTCCTCCGAGCAGTACTTC. Translated: CSVPGLASSEQYF.

The J gene is TRBJ2-5, the V gene TRBV11-1; D may be TRBD2 (6 bases). Germline V gene data show CDR1 as SGHAT and CDR2 as FQDESV (reference sequence). The CDR3 totals 17 residues. With 0 bases removed from V and 3 bases from J, the gap between germline ends came to 17 bases. Written as DNA, the CDR3 is TGTGCCAGCAGCTTAGCGTATTACCGTGGGACTGAAGAGACCCAGTACTTC. Its protein is CASSLAYYRGTEETQYF.

This clone came up a few times. The chain couples TRBV28 to TRBJ1-5, with D maybe TRBD1 (6 bases). V lost 8 bases and J 0 bases, leaving 17 bases between the germline ends. The germline gives CDR1 MDHEN, CDR2 SYDVKM. This CDR3 is built from 16 residues. CDR3 nucleotides: TGTGCCAGCCACCGGGACACGTTTTATAGCAATCAGCCCCAGCATTTT. Residues: CASHRDTFYSNQPQHF.

The V and J genes are TRBV7-2 and TRBJ2-3, with D maybe TRBD2 (5 bases). CDR3 length: 15 amino acids. CDR1 SGHTA and CDR2 FQGNSA come from the germline V gene. The germline V and J ends were trimmed by 1 base and 5 bases, with 13 bases remaining between them. CDR3 loop: CASSLGGLVGDTQYF. The CDR3 DNA sequence: TGTGCCAGCAGCTTAGGCGGGCTAGTAGGAGATACGCAGTATTTT.

The rearrangement uses TRBV6-5 and TRBJ2-2, with D unclear. Trimming shortened V by 4 bases and J by 4 bases, and 13 bases separated the two germline ends. Germline values: CDR1 MNHEY, CDR2 SVGAGI. There are 15 residues in the CDR3. Here the CDR3 reads CASSLWVSGTGELFF. DNA of the CDR3: TGTGCCAGCAGTTTGTGGGTTTCGGGCACCGGGGAGCTGTTTTTT.

J is TRBJ2-7 and V is TRBV7-8, with D uncertain. The CDR3 runs 16 residues. The V and J ends lost 0 bases and 0 bases respectively, with 12 bases between them. Germline CDR1 SGHVS, CDR2 FQNEAQ. CDR3 loop: CASSLARRSVSYEQYF. In DNA, the CDR3 is TGTGCCAGCAGCTTAGCCCGCAGAAGCGTCTCCTACGAGCAGTACTTC. Looking up the rest from reference TRBV7-8 and TRBJ2-7 gives the full variable domain: GAGVSQSPRYKVAKRGQDVALRCDPISGHVSLFWYQQALGQGPEFLTYFQNEAQLDKSGLPSDRFFAERPEGSVSTLKIQRTQQEDSAVYLCASSLARRSVSYEQYFGPGTRLTVT.

This chain joins TRBV27 and TRBJ1-5; 7 nucleotides align to TRBD1. This CDR3 is built from 12 residues. Germline V gene lookup returns CDR1 MNHEY and CDR2 SMNVEV (reference sequence). V dropped 5 bases and J dropped 8; count of bases not matched to a gene: 3. This CDR3 is CASSADREPQHF. CDR3 nucleotides: TGTGCCAGCAGTGCAGACAGGGAGCCCCAGCATTTT.

This clone occurred once. V and J are TRBV7-2 and TRBJ1-4, with 7 bases matching TRBD1. The V segment lost 5 bases and the J segment 4 bases; nucleotides outside the gene matches: 10. CDR3 size: 16 residues. The germline gives CDR1 SGHTA, CDR2 FQGNSA. This CDR3 reads CASSKPRQGLNEKLFF. As DNA, the CDR3 is TGTGCCAGCAGCAAACCGAGACAGGGACTTAATGAAAAACTGTTTTTT.

This chain links TRBV5-1 with TRBJ1-3; TRBD1 agrees at 10 bases. V trimming: 2 bases; J trimming: 2 bases; junction bases outside the gene matches: 1. The V gene's germline CDR1 is SGHRS and CDR2 YFSETQ. This CDR3 contains 15 residues. CDR3 nucleotide sequence: TGCGCCAGCAGCTTCGGACAGGGGGCTGGAAACACCATATATTTT. Translation gives CASSFGQGAGNTIYF. Full variable domain (outside the CDR3, taken from reference TRBV5-1 and TRBJ1-3): KAGVTQTPRYLIKTRGQQVTLSCSPISGHRSVSWYQQTPGQGLQFLFEYFSETQRNKGNFPGRFSGRQFSNSRSEMNVSTLELGDSALYLCASSFGQGAGNTIYFGEGSWLTVV.

The J gene is TRBJ1-5, the V gene TRBV2; TRBD1 matches 7 bases. Unmatched junction bases numbered 8, after V lost 1 base and J lost 2 bases. Germline assignment: CDR1 SNHLY and CDR2 FYNNEI. The CDR3 consists of 17 residues. The CDR3 DNA follows: TGTGCCAGCAGTGAAGACAGGGGAAGTTGGGGCAATCAGCCCCAGCATTTT. Translation: CASSEDRGSWGNQPQHF.

The V and J genes are TRBV5-1 and TRBJ2-4, with 11 bases identical to TRBD2. V lost 4 bases and J lost 0; bases outside the gene matches: 6. Looked up from germline, CDR1 is SGHRS and CDR2 is YFSETQ. CDR3 length: 17 residues. For the CDR3, the DNA is TGCGCCAGCAGCGGGGGACTAGCGGAATTAGCCAAAAACATTCAGTACTTC. Translating it yields CASSGGLAELAKNIQYF.

CDR3 bases: TGTGCCAGCAGCTTAGGATCCGGGAGACCCCACGAGCAGTACTTC. This gives the protein CASSLGSGRPHEQYF. The chain uses TRBV7-8 and TRBJ2-7, with D perhaps TRBD2 (6 bases). The ends were cut back, 1 base at V and 5 bases at J, with 15 bases in the middle. Germline CDR1 SGHVS, CDR2 FQNEAQ. The CDR3 covers 15 residues.